This TCR beta chain was captured by sequencing in a study of regulatory T cells in long-lasting Graves disease. This clonotype was detected many times. Specified time point: persistent/refractory GD, antithyroid drugs over 5 years with positive TRAb. PBMC-extracted RNA yielded the TCR library. Building the TCR beta libraries relied on iRepertoire HTBI primers, and CDR3 regions underwent Arm-PCR. Via MiXCR, TCRdb re-called the multiplex PCR reads, giving one row per CDR3 protein. The data contain around 460,000 distinct CDR3 sequences, approximately 22% of them singletons. The receptor was derived from a female donor with Graves disease. The material sequenced was peripheral blood mononuclear cells (PBMCs), taken when the disease was refractory, from a patient treated with antithyroid drugs.

The CDR3 nucleotides are TGTGCCAGCAGCCCGGGACTACATACTGAGCAGTACTTC. This translates into CASSPGLHTEQYF. This sequence joins TRBV7-2 and TRBJ2-7; TRBD2 aligns across 7 bases. This CDR3 spans 13 amino acids. Germline CDR1 reads SGHTA; CDR2 reads FQGNSA. The V and J ends lost 5 bases and 7 bases, in that order; junction bases with no gene match: 8. The whole variable domain, remainder taken from reference TRBV7-2 and TRBJ2-7, is GAGVSQSPSNKVTEKGKDVELRCDPISGHTALYWYRQSLGQGLEFLIYFQGNSAPDKSGLPSDRFSAERTGGSVSTLTIQRTQQEDSAVYLCASSPGLHTEQYFGPGTRLTVT.